This TCR beta chain was recorded in a study of vaccination and CD4 T cells after COVID-19. Sequencing of cultured CD4+ T cell DNA used the Oncomine TCR Beta short-read assay. MiXCR, run by TCRdb on the PCR reads, gives a single entry per CDR3 protein. The repertoire consists of approximately 16,000 distinct CDR3 sequences, with about a third occurring once and the leading ten covering 20% to 25%. Worth noting for this clonotype: What it binds is unknown.

V lost 3 bases and J lost 6, with 12 bases in between. The CDR3 is made up of 13 amino acids. Germline V gene lookup returns CDR1 LNHDA and CDR2 SQIVND (reference sequence). The treatment denotes: roughly 10-day PBMC culture with coronavirus spike peptide pools or control peptides (ViraFEST assay). The gene calls are TRBV19 and TRBJ2-7; D is ambiguous. The origin of this receptor is a human donor who received a COVID-19 vaccine. The sample here was CD4+ T cells from blood, cultured in vitro, taken before SARS-CoV-2 vaccination. The CDR3 DNA reads TGTGCCAGTAGTATGAGTCCTGGGCTCGAGCAGTACTTC. Its translation is CASSMSPGLEQYF. The variable domain in full, with the rest retrieved from reference TRBV19 and TRBJ2-7, is DGGITQSPKYLFRKEGQNVTLSCEQNLNHDAMYWYRQDPGQGLRLIYYSQIVNDFQKGDIAEGYSVSREKKESFPLTVTSAQKNPTAFYLCASSMSPGLEQYFGPGTRLTVT.